Listed below are T cell receptor beta chains from one sample, sequenced in a study of HIV-infected children after antiretroviral therapy interruption. TCRdb recomputed calls from the 3' RACE reads with MiXCR, one row per CDR3 protein. The sample contains about 37,000 distinct CDR3 sequences, about 7% of which appear only once. This specimen was CD45RA+ CD4+ T cells from PBMCs, pooled from several time points, taken from a donor given antiretroviral therapy, either interrupted or continuous. Receptor source: a pool of human donors with HIV. Each CDR3 is given with its conserved first and last residue. The D gene is left open where the match is weak. Not every row has a clone size; where given, it reads once, few, many or a size class.

v_gene: TRBV6-6
abundance: medium-sized
d_gene: TRBD2
j_gene: TRBJ2-5
CDR3aa: CASGDAGGVNQDTQYF
CDR3nt: TGTGCCAGCGGTGATGCTGGGGGGGTTAACCAGGACACCCAGTACTTT

v_gene: TRBV29-1
abundance: few
d_gene: TRBD2
j_gene: TRBJ2-5
CDR3aa: CSVRLAGGPETQYF
CDR3nt: TGCAGCGTGAGACTAGCGGGAGGGCCCGAGACCCAGTACTTC

v_gene: TRBV7-9
abundance: many
d_gene: .
j_gene: TRBJ1-3
CDR3aa: CASSFDRIRNTIYF
CDR3nt: TGTGCCAGCAGCTTCGACAGAATAAGAAACACCATATATTTT

v_gene: TRBV12-3/TRBV12-4
abundance: .
d_gene: TRBD2
j_gene: TRBJ2-1
CDR3aa: CASIWGGNEQFF
CDR3nt: TGTGCCAGCATCTGGGGGGGCAATGAGCAGTTCTTC

v_gene: TRBV28
abundance: many
d_gene: .
j_gene: TRBJ1-1
CDR3aa: CASSSYTEAFF
CDR3nt: TGTGCCAGCAGTTCCTACACTGAAGCTTTCTTT

v_gene: TRBV6-5
abundance: many
d_gene: TRBD2
j_gene: TRBJ2-3
CDR3aa: CASSPASGSRHTQYF
CDR3nt: TGTGCCAGCAGCCCCGCTAGCGGGAGTCGACATACGCAGTATTTT

v_gene: TRBV20-1
abundance: .
d_gene: .
j_gene: TRBJ1-2
CDR3aa: CSASLGRSRGYGYTF
CDR3nt: TGCAGTGCTAGTCTGGGGAGGAGCAGGGGCTATGGCTACACCTTC

v_gene: TRBV4-2
abundance: many
d_gene: TRBD1
j_gene: TRBJ1-1
CDR3aa: CASSQGQGEAEVFF
CDR3nt: TGTGCCAGCAGCCAAGGACAGGGGGAGGCAGAAGTCTTCTTT

v_gene: TRBV20-1
abundance: many
d_gene: TRBD2
j_gene: TRBJ2-5
CDR3aa: CSSLAGETQYF
CDR3nt: TGCAGTTCCTTAGCGGGAGAGACCCAGTACTTC

v_gene: TRBV3-1
abundance: .
d_gene: TRBD2
j_gene: TRBJ2-7
CDR3aa: CASSQVLAGHEQYF
CDR3nt: TGTGCCAGCAGCCAAGTCCTAGCGGGCCACGAGCAGTACTTC

v_gene: TRBV28
abundance: many
d_gene: .
j_gene: TRBJ1-3
CDR3aa: CASSFLGNTIYF
CDR3nt: TGTGCCAGCAGTTTCCTCGGAAACACCATATATTTT

v_gene: TRBV7-2
abundance: many
d_gene: TRBD2
j_gene: TRBJ2-5
CDR3aa: CASSSGLAGGGQETQYF
CDR3nt: TGTGCCAGCAGCTCTGGACTAGCGGGGGGTGGGCAAGAGACCCAGTACTTC

v_gene: TRBV12-3/TRBV12-4
abundance: .
d_gene: .
j_gene: TRBJ2-7
CDR3aa: CASSRTGKRYEQYF
CDR3nt: TGTGCCAGCAGCCGAACAGGGAAGAGGTACGAGCAGTACTTC

v_gene: TRBV7-8
abundance: few
d_gene: TRBD2
j_gene: TRBJ2-7
CDR3aa: CASGREGGPYEQYF
CDR3nt: TGTGCCAGCGGTCGGGAGGGTGGACCCTACGAGCAGTACTTC

v_gene: TRBV11-2
abundance: .
d_gene: .
j_gene: TRBJ2-3
CDR3aa: CASRDTTSAETLYF
CDR3nt: TGTGCCAGCAGGGACACAACTAGTGCAGAAACGCTGTATTTT

v_gene: TRBV7-8
abundance: many
d_gene: .
j_gene: TRBJ1-2
CDR3aa: CASSFRDYGYTF
CDR3nt: TGTGCCAGCAGCTTTCGAGACTATGGCTACACCTTC

v_gene: TRBV19
abundance: medium-sized
d_gene: .
j_gene: TRBJ2-7
CDR3aa: CASRLTNYEQYF
CDR3nt: TGTGCCAGCAGGCTGACAAATTATGAACAGTACTTC

v_gene: TRBV20-1
abundance: many
d_gene: .
j_gene: TRBJ2-1
CDR3aa: CSARKVTSYNEQFF
CDR3nt: TGCAGTGCTAGAAAGGTAACGTCTTACAATGAGCAGTTCTTC

v_gene: TRBV30
abundance: many
d_gene: .
j_gene: TRBJ2-3
CDR3aa: CAWSLAWSNTLYF
CDR3nt: TGTGCCTGGAGTCTAGCCTGGTCAAACACCTTGTACTTT

v_gene: TRBV18
abundance: many
d_gene: TRBD1
j_gene: TRBJ2-7
CDR3aa: CASSMSPGQETYEQYF
CDR3nt: TGTGCCAGCTCAATGTCGCCGGGACAGGAAACCTACGAGCAGTACTTC

v_gene: TRBV24-1
abundance: many
d_gene: TRBD1
j_gene: TRBJ2-3
CDR3aa: CATSDLRPGQGIADTQYF
CDR3nt: TGTGCCACCAGTGACCTCCGTCCGGGACAGGGAATTGCAGATACGCAGTATTTT

v_gene: TRBV7-9
abundance: many
d_gene: TRBD2
j_gene: TRBJ2-5
CDR3aa: CASSRLAAKETQYF
CDR3nt: TGTGCCAGCAGCCGACTAGCGGCCAAAGAGACCCAGTACTTC

v_gene: TRBV28
abundance: few
d_gene: .
j_gene: TRBJ2-7
CDR3aa: CASSVEVFDEQYF
CDR3nt: TGTGCCAGCAGTGTTGAAGTTTTCGACGAGCAGTACTTC

v_gene: TRBV7-2
abundance: many
d_gene: .
j_gene: TRBJ1-1
CDR3aa: CASSRDWGGRNTEAFF
CDR3nt: TGTGCCAGCAGCCGTGATTGGGGCGGCAGGAACACTGAAGCTTTCTTT

v_gene: TRBV11-2
abundance: many
d_gene: .
j_gene: TRBJ2-7
CDR3aa: CASSSLRHKQSYEQYF
CDR3nt: TGTGCCAGCAGCTCCCTCAGACATAAACAATCCTACGAGCAGTACTTC

v_gene: TRBV20-1
abundance: few
d_gene: .
j_gene: TRBJ2-5
CDR3aa: CSATPRGTETQYF
CDR3nt: TGCAGTGCTACCCCCCGTGGGACGGAGACCCAGTACTTC

v_gene: TRBV13
abundance: many
d_gene: TRBD1
j_gene: TRBJ2-6
CDR3aa: CASTPGTGVSGANVLTF
CDR3nt: TGTGCCAGCACTCCCGGGACAGGGGTTTCTGGGGCCAACGTCCTGACTTTC

v_gene: TRBV4-1
abundance: many
d_gene: .
j_gene: TRBJ1-2
CDR3aa: CASSEVVILGGYTF
CDR3nt: TGCGCCAGCAGCGAAGTCGTCATCCTTGGTGGCTACACCTTC

v_gene: TRBV11-2
abundance: many
d_gene: .
j_gene: TRBJ2-1
CDR3aa: CASSLRSGSGGSLLNNEQFF
CDR3nt: TGTGCCAGCAGCTTAAGGTCTGGCAGCGGAGGATCACTTCTGAACAATGAGCAGTTCTTC

v_gene: TRBV29-1
abundance: many
d_gene: TRBD2
j_gene: TRBJ2-1
CDR3aa: CSVEALAGHYNEQFF
CDR3nt: TGCAGCGTAGAGGCGCTAGCGGGACATTACAATGAGCAGTTCTTC

v_gene: TRBV12-1
abundance: medium-sized
d_gene: .
j_gene: TRBJ1-1
CDR3aa: CASSIKYRQAGPMNTEAFF
CDR3nt: TGTGCCAGCAGCATTAAATATAGGCAGGCAGGACCCATGAACACTGAAGCTTTCTTT

v_gene: TRBV5-1
abundance: many
d_gene: .
j_gene: TRBJ2-3
CDR3aa: CASSTTRGGDTQYF
CDR3nt: TGCGCCAGCAGTACCACCCGTGGGGGAGATACGCAGTATTTT

v_gene: TRBV21-1
abundance: many
d_gene: .
j_gene: TRBJ2-7
CDR3aa: CASSARQGRGFIGEQYF
CDR3nt: TGTGCCAGCAGCGCCCGCCAAGGGAGGGGATTTATCGGCGAGCAGTACTTC

v_gene: TRBV29-1
abundance: many
d_gene: .
j_gene: TRBJ2-2
CDR3aa: CSGGGMNTGELFF
CDR3nt: TGCAGCGGTGGGGGAATGAACACCGGGGAGCTGTTTTTT

v_gene: TRBV12-5
abundance: many
d_gene: .
j_gene: TRBJ1-5
CDR3aa: CASGLGTGSGRQPQHF
CDR3nt: .

v_gene: TRBV19
abundance: .
d_gene: .
j_gene: TRBJ2-4
CDR3aa: CASSIKGWQNTLYF
CDR3nt: TGTGCCAGCAGTATAAAGGGTTGGCAAAACACCTTGTACTTT

v_gene: TRBV29-1
abundance: many
d_gene: TRBD1
j_gene: TRBJ2-7
CDR3aa: CSVRLDRDREQYF
CDR3nt: TGCAGCGTCCGCCTGGACAGGGATCGGGAGCAGTACTTC

v_gene: TRBV7-3
abundance: many
d_gene: .
j_gene: TRBJ1-1
CDR3aa: CASSPSAGTEAFF
CDR3nt: TGTGCCAGCAGCCCCTCAGCGGGCACTGAAGCTTTCTTT